The sequence of this T cell receptor beta chain was determined in a study of regulatory T cells in long-lasting Graves disease. V was cut by 6 bases and J by 5 bases, with 13 bases left in between. The length of the CDR3 is 13 residues. In germline, CDR1 is DFQATT, CDR2 SNEGSKA (reference sequence). CDR3-region Arm-PCR and iRepertoire HTBI primers produced the TCR beta libraries. TCRdb independently ran MiXCR on the multiplex PCR reads; one entry per CDR3 protein. The sample has 380,000 or so distinct CDR3 sequences, 15% to 20% seen once; the top ten hold 20% to 25%. This clonotype came up many times. Time point reported: newly diagnosed GD, antithyroid drugs for less than 3 months. PBMC RNA was the source of the TCR library. The EDTA tubes were filled with approximately 10 milliliters of drawn peripheral blood. This sample was shared with a second study, whose subject was T cells in Graves' hyperthyroidism and ophthalmopathy. Per that study: First-round RT-PCR with HTBI primers amplified the TCR CDR3 region.

The clonotype was recovered from a woman between 18 and 29 years old with Graves disease. The chain carries TRBV20-1 and TRBJ1-4, with D unclear. The input for sequencing was peripheral blood mononuclear cells (PBMCs), taken at new diagnosis, from a patient treated with antithyroid drugs. The CDR3 reads CSAALAMNEKLFF. The CDR3 nucleotides read TGCAGTGCCGCCCTAGCCATGAATGAAAAACTGTTTTTT.